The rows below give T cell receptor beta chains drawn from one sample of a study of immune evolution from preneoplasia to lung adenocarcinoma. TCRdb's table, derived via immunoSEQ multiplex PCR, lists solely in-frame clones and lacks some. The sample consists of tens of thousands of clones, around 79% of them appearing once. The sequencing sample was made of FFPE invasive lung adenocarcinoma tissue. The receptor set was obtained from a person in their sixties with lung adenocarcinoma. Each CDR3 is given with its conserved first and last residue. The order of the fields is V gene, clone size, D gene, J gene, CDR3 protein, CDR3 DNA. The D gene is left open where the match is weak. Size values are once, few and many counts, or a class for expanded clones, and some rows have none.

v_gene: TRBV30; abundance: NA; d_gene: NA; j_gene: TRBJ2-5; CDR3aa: CAWTTGTKETQYF; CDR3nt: TGTGCCTGGACGACCGGGACAAAAGAGACCCAGTACTTC
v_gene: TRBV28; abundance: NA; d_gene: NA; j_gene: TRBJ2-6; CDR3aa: CASSMDISGANVLTF; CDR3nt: TGTGCCAGCAGTATGGATATCTCTGGGGCCAACGTCCTGACTTTC
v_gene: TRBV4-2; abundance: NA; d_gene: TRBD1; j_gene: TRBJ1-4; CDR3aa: CASSRDRGLGNEKLFF; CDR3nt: TGTGCCAGCAGCCGGGACAGGGGATTGGGCAATGAAAAACTGTTTTTT
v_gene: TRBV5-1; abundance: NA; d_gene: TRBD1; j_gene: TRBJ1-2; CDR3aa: CASSWDSGYGYTF; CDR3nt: TGCGCCAGCAGCTGGGACAGCGGCTATGGCTACACCTTC
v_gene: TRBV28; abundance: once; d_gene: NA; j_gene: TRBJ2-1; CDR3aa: CASSDRMGASRNEQFF; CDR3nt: TGTGCCAGCAGCGACAGGATGGGGGCTAGTAGGAATGAGCAGTTCTTC
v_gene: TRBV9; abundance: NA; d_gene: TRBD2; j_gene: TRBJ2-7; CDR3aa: CASSVDPLAGGRNEQYF; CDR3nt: TGTGCCAGCAGCGTCGACCCTCTAGCGGGAGGGAGAAACGAGCAGTACTTC
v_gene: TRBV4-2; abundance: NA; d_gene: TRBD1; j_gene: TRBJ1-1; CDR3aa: CASSHETGLTEAFF; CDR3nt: TGTGCCAGCAGCCATGAGACAGGGCTTACTGAAGCTTTCTTT
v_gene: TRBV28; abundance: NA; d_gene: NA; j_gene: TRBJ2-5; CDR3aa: CASSLLGRGSGETQYF; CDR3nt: TGTGCCAGCAGTTTGTTAGGGCGTGGATCGGGAGAGACCCAGTACTTC
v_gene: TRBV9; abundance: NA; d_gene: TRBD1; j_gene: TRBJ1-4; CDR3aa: CASSPQGVRGEKLFF; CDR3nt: TGTGCCAGCAGCCCCCAGGGGGTAAGGGGTGAAAAACTGTTTTTT
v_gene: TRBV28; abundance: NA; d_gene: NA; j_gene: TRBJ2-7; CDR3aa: CASSTRQRSPYEQYF; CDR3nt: TGTGCCAGCAGCACTCGACAGCGAAGCCCCTACGAGCAGTACTTC
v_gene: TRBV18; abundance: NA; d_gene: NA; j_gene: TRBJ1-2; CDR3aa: CASSHQTGNGYTF; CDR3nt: TGTGCCAGCTCACACCAAACAGGGAATGGCTACACCTTC
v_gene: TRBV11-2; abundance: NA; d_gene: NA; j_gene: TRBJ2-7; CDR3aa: CASSRVRNYEQYF; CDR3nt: TGTGCCAGCAGCCGGGTTAGGAACTACGAGCAGTACTTC
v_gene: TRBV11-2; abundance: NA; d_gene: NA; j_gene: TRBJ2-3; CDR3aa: CASSLDKGTDTQYF; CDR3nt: TGTGCCAGCAGCTTAGATAAGGGAACAGATACGCAGTATTTT
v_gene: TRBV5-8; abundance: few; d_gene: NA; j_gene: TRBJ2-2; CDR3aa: CASSRLTGTFLPGELFF; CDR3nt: TGTGCCAGCAGCCGTCTCACAGGAACCTTCCTTCCCGGGGAGCTGTTTTTT
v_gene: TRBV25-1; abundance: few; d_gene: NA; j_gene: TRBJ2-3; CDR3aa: CASSDLWGAKDPDTQYF; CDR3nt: TGTGCCAGCAGTGATCTATGGGGCGCAAAGGACCCAGATACGCAGTATTTT
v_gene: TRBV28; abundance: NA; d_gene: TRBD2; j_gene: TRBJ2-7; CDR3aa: CASARGGAAYEQYF; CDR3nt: TGTGCCAGCGCCCGGGGGGGTGCGGCCTACGAGCAGTACTTC
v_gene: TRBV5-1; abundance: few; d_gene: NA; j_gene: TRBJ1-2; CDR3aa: CASSLGSAAITRYTF; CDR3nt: TGCGCCAGCAGCCTCGGGTCCGCCGCCATAACGCGCTACACCTTC
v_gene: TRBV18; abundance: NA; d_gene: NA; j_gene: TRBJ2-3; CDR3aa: CASSPVGASTDTQYF; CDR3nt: TGTGCCAGCTCACCAGTAGGGGCTAGCACAGATACGCAGTATTTT
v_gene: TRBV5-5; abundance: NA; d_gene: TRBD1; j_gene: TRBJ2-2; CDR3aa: CASSLGTGVLAGELFF; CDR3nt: TGTGCCAGCAGCTTGGGGACAGGGGTCTTAGCCGGGGAGCTGTTTTTT
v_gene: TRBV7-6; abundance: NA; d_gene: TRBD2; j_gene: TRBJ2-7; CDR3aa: CASSLGEGLYEQYF; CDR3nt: TGTGCCAGCAGCTTGGGGGAGGGCCTCTACGAGCAGTACTTC
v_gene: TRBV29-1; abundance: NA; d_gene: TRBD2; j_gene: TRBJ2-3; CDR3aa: CSVEGLASTDTQYF; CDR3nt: TGCAGCGTTGAGGGACTAGCTAGCACAGATACGCAGTATTTT
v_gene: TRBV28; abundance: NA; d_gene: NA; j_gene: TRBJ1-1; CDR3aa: CASSLDVRQEAFF; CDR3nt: TGTGCCAGCAGTTTGGATGTCAGGCAAGAAGCTTTCTTT
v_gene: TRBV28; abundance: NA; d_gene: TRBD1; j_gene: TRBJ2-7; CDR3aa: CASRPGTGADEQYF; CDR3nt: TGTGCCAGCAGGCCCGGGACAGGGGCAGACGAGCAGTACTTC
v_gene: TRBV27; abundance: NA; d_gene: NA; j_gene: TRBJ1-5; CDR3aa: CASSWQGDQPQHF; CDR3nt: TGTGCCAGCAGTTGGCAGGGAGATCAGCCCCAGCATTTT
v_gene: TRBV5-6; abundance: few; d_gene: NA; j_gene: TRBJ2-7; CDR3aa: CASSLFTGSLEYEQYF; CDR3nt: TGTGCCAGCAGCTTGTTCACAGGAAGTTTGGAGTACGAGCAGTACTTC
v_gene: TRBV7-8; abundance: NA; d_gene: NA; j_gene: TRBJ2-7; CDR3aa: CASSEQLVPYEQYF; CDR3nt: TGTGCCAGCAGCGAGCAACTAGTCCCCTACGAGCAGTACTTC
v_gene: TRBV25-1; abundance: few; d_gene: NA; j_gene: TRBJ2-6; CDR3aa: CASSPSSGANVLTF; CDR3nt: TGTGCCAGCAGTCCTAGCTCTGGGGCCAACGTCCTGACTTTC
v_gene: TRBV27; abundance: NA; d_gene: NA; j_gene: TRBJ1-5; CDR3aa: CASSLYRGDQPQHF; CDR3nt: TGTGCCAGCAGTTTGTACCGGGGGGATCAGCCCCAGCATTTT
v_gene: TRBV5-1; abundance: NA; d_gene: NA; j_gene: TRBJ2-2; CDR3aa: CASSPLARAGELFF; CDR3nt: TGCGCCAGCAGCCCCCTGGCTCGGGCCGGGGAGCTGTTTTTT